Listed below are T cell receptor beta chains from one sample, sequenced in a study of blood T cell repertoires in COVID-19. Sequenced by immunoSEQ multiplex PCR; TCRdb stores in-frame clones only, minus some. This table holds 210,000 or so clones, about 91% found once. What was sequenced was peripheral blood. Receptors originate from a man aged 18 to 30 with active or convalescent COVID-19. Each CDR3 is given without its conserved first and last residue. A D gene is named only where the DNA matches it firmly. A row's size may be missing; if present it is once, few, many or a size class.

D gene: TRBD2
V gene: TRBV5-8
J gene: TRBJ2-3
clone size: -
CDR3 protein: ASSLALTSGSDTQY

D gene: TRBD1
V gene: TRBV19
J gene: TRBJ2-1
clone size: -
CDR3 protein: ASSNPGQAVLWQF

D gene: -
V gene: TRBV7-8
J gene: TRBJ2-1
clone size: once
CDR3 protein: ASTPGGYNEQF

D gene: TRBD2
V gene: TRBV4-3
J gene: TRBJ2-7
clone size: -
CDR3 protein: ASSQLAGGMGEQY

D gene: -
V gene: TRBV10-3
J gene: TRBJ1-2
clone size: -
CDR3 protein: AITGYEASGYT

D gene: -
V gene: TRBV7-3
J gene: TRBJ1-1
clone size: -
CDR3 protein: ASSQGMGRGNTEAF

D gene: -
V gene: TRBV7-8
J gene: TRBJ2-7
clone size: -
CDR3 protein: ASSLGTDSYEQY

D gene: -
V gene: TRBV18
J gene: TRBJ1-1
clone size: -
CDR3 protein: ASSGGASNTEAF

D gene: -
V gene: TRBV24-1
J gene: TRBJ2-7
clone size: -
CDR3 protein: ATSDLYEQY

D gene: TRBD2
V gene: TRBV14
J gene: TRBJ2-6
clone size: -
CDR3 protein: ASSQFGTSGPSGANVLT

D gene: -
V gene: TRBV2
J gene: TRBJ1-4
clone size: once
CDR3 protein: ATTRGTNEKLF

D gene: TRBD1
V gene: TRBV5-6
J gene: TRBJ1-6
clone size: -
CDR3 protein: ASSFRGTEFRGSPLH

D gene: TRBD2
V gene: TRBV7-2
J gene: TRBJ2-1
clone size: -
CDR3 protein: ASNPGGGHSYNEQF

D gene: -
V gene: TRBV28
J gene: TRBJ1-6
clone size: -
CDR3 protein: ASSSIDTLNSPLH

D gene: TRBD1
V gene: TRBV7-2
J gene: TRBJ1-6
clone size: -
CDR3 protein: ASSLTGTGEDSPLH

D gene: -
V gene: TRBV5-1
J gene: TRBJ1-1
clone size: -
CDR3 protein: ASSAGQNRNTEAF

D gene: -
V gene: TRBV7-2
J gene: TRBJ2-5
clone size: once
CDR3 protein: ASSLLSLDGTQY

D gene: TRBD1
V gene: TRBV7-7
J gene: TRBJ1-1
clone size: -
CDR3 protein: ASSHQTGFGTEAF

D gene: -
V gene: TRBV25-1
J gene: TRBJ1-4
clone size: -
CDR3 protein: ASSDGETNEKLF

D gene: -
V gene: TRBV19
J gene: TRBJ1-5
clone size: -
CDR3 protein: ASSATKQGLGQPQH

D gene: TRBD2
V gene: TRBV5-4
J gene: TRBJ2-1
clone size: -
CDR3 protein: ASSTLGLANEQF

D gene: -
V gene: TRBV19
J gene: TRBJ2-7
clone size: once
CDR3 protein: ASRGAAYEQY

D gene: -
V gene: TRBV7-6
J gene: TRBJ1-4
clone size: -
CDR3 protein: ASSQGSVGSQKLF

D gene: -
V gene: TRBV7-2
J gene: TRBJ1-1
clone size: -
CDR3 protein: ASSLGGRGTEAF

D gene: -
V gene: TRBV19
J gene: TRBJ1-1
clone size: -
CDR3 protein: ASSGVTNTEAF

D gene: TRBD2
V gene: TRBV5-1
J gene: TRBJ2-1
clone size: few
CDR3 protein: ASSQRDYKSGRVVSYNEQF

D gene: TRBD2
V gene: TRBV30
J gene: TRBJ2-7
clone size: -
CDR3 protein: AVLSGDYEQY

D gene: TRBD2
V gene: TRBV10-3
J gene: TRBJ2-1
clone size: -
CDR3 protein: AITSGSNNEQF

D gene: TRBD2
V gene: TRBV10-2
J gene: TRBJ2-1
clone size: few
CDR3 protein: ASSASPRTSGSPYNEQF

D gene: TRBD1
V gene: TRBV29-1
J gene: TRBJ2-5
clone size: -
CDR3 protein: SVAGGRQETQY

D gene: -
V gene: TRBV7-3
J gene: TRBJ2-3
clone size: -
CDR3 protein: ASSSGGPGTDTQY

D gene: -
V gene: TRBV5-4
J gene: TRBJ1-6
clone size: -
CDR3 protein: ASSPSGGSYNSPLH

D gene: TRBD2
V gene: TRBV25-1
J gene: TRBJ2-1
clone size: -
CDR3 protein: ASSESGLAGGKNNEQF

D gene: -
V gene: TRBV6-2/TRBV6-3
J gene: TRBJ1-4
clone size: few
CDR3 protein: ASSYGQDYEKLF

D gene: -
V gene: TRBV5-4
J gene: TRBJ1-2
clone size: -
CDR3 protein: ASSSTGAGGYT

D gene: -
V gene: TRBV3-1/TRBV3-2
J gene: TRBJ1-3
clone size: -
CDR3 protein: ASSDRPSGNTIY

D gene: -
V gene: TRBV27
J gene: TRBJ1-6
clone size: -
CDR3 protein: ASSPDIGRGGNSPLH

D gene: TRBD2
V gene: TRBV5-6
J gene: TRBJ2-1
clone size: -
CDR3 protein: ASSSRLAAYNEQF

D gene: TRBD1
V gene: TRBV11-2
J gene: TRBJ2-7
clone size: -
CDR3 protein: ASSAGTGAVYEQY

D gene: TRBD2
V gene: TRBV6-5
J gene: TRBJ2-7
clone size: once
CDR3 protein: ASRRLSGRVYEQY

D gene: -
V gene: TRBV10-2
J gene: TRBJ1-1
clone size: -
CDR3 protein: ASSEKVGVSEAF

D gene: TRBD1
V gene: TRBV6-4
J gene: TRBJ2-3
clone size: once
CDR3 protein: ASSPSSGGWVDTQY

D gene: -
V gene: TRBV19
J gene: TRBJ2-7
clone size: -
CDR3 protein: ASGSSSATRPSYEQY

D gene: -
V gene: TRBV19
J gene: TRBJ2-3
clone size: -
CDR3 protein: ASSHPILGGAPDTQY

D gene: -
V gene: TRBV28
J gene: TRBJ1-1
clone size: -
CDR3 protein: ASTPRQGGRAF

D gene: -
V gene: TRBV18
J gene: TRBJ1-2
clone size: -
CDR3 protein: ASSPPERTYGYT

D gene: -
V gene: TRBV28
J gene: TRBJ1-1
clone size: -
CDR3 protein: ASSRTRNTEAF

D gene: TRBD1
V gene: TRBV19
J gene: TRBJ2-7
clone size: -
CDR3 protein: ASSRDRRDEQY

D gene: -
V gene: TRBV30
J gene: TRBJ1-1
clone size: -
CDR3 protein: AWSVGRRNTEAF

D gene: -
V gene: TRBV28
J gene: TRBJ2-7
clone size: -
CDR3 protein: ASSLAGTPAYEQY

D gene: -
V gene: TRBV27
J gene: TRBJ2-1
clone size: -
CDR3 protein: ASSFSEALEQF

D gene: -
V gene: TRBV5-4
J gene: TRBJ1-4
clone size: -
CDR3 protein: ASSLGAGDRDIHEKLF

D gene: -
V gene: TRBV2
J gene: TRBJ2-7
clone size: -
CDR3 protein: ASAGVPTPLGVKQY

D gene: -
V gene: TRBV19
J gene: TRBJ2-4
clone size: -
CDR3 protein: ASSPYIAKNIQY

D gene: TRBD1
V gene: TRBV6-5
J gene: TRBJ2-5
clone size: -
CDR3 protein: ASRWGQLGETQY